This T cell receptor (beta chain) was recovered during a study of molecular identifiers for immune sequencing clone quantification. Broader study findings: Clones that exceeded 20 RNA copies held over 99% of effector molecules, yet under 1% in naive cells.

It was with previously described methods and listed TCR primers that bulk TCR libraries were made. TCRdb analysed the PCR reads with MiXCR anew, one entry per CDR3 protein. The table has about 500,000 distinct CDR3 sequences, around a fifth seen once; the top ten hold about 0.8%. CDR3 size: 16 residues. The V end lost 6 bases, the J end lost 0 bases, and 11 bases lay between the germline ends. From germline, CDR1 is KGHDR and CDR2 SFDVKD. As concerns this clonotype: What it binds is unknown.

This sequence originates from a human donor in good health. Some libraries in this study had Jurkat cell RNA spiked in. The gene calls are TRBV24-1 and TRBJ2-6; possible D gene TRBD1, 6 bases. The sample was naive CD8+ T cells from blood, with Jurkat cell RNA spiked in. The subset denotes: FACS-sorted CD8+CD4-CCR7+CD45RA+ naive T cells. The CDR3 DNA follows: TGTGCCACCAGTTCAGGGGCGATCTCTGGGGCCAACGTCCTGACTTTC. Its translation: CATSSGAISGANVLTF.